This section outlines one T cell receptor (beta chain) sequence together with its context. The data derive from a study of shared clonotypes between healthy human individuals. This CDR3 has 13 amino acids. V lost 5 bases and J lost 6, with 15 bases in between. Per germline, CDR1 GTSNPN and CDR2 SVGIG (reference sequence). Repertoires were generated with immunoSEQ multiplex PCR, while TCRdb's copy carries only in-frame clones and drops some. The sample has more than 600,000 clones, about 91% seen once. Naive CD8 populations comprised CD45RO-negative cells positively selected for CCR7, excluding terminally differentiated effector memory CD45RA+ cells.

The source of this sequence is a man younger than 45 in good health. The rearrangement joins TRBV30 to TRBJ2-3; D is ambiguous. Material: naive CD8+ T cells sorted from blood. The CDR3 reads CAWWPERTDTQYF. As DNA, the CDR3 is TGTGCCTGGTGGCCTGAGAGGACCGATACGCAGTATTTT.